Below are 18 T cell receptor beta chains sequenced from a single sample in a study of CD8+ T cells in alopecia areata. Once RNA had been extracted, it was reverse transcribed into cDNA to act as the sequencing template. This table comes from immunoSEQ multiplex PCR, and its TCRdb copy is limited to in-frame clones, with some not included. The sample lists around 140,000 clones; about 89% were seen once. Sequencing was performed on CD8+ T cells sorted from blood, taken at week 0. These receptors came from a human donor with alopecia areata.

This sequence joins TRBV7-9 and TRBJ2-1, with D unresolved. The V and J ends lost 6 bases and 6 bases respectively, with 6 bases between them. The CDR3 is 11 residues long. Germline V lookup: CDR1 SEHNR, CDR2 FQNEAQ (reference sequence). The CDR3 reads CASSSPNEQFF. In DNA, the CDR3 is TGTGCCAGCAGTTCACCCAATGAGCAGTTCTTC.

The chain carries TRBV5-6 and TRBJ2-1; D gene uncertain. The CDR3 is made up of 13 amino acids. Germline V CDR1 and CDR2: SGHDT, YYEEEE. Trimming took off 4 bases at V and 9 bases at J, with 14 bases between the two ends. CDR3 nucleotides: TGTGCCAGCAGCCAAGAATATTTGAGTGAGCAGTTCTTC. It translates to CASSQEYLSEQFF.

The chain combines TRBV27 with TRBJ2-7, with 8 bases identical to TRBD1. The CDR3 loop spans 13 amino acids. J lost 2 bases, V lost 9 bases, and 6 bases had no gene match. Per the germline V gene, CDR1 is MNHEY and CDR2 is SMNVEV (reference sequence). Written as DNA, the CDR3 is TGTGCCAGTTGGGGACAGGTACCCTACGAGCAGTACTTC. Translated, it gives CASWGQVPYEQYF.

The chain combines TRBV13 with TRBJ1-1; D unclear. V lost 5 bases to trimming and J lost 2 bases, with 6 bases between them. Germline-derived CDR1 and CDR2 are PRHDT and FYEKMQ (reference sequence). CDR3 length: 12 amino acids. Written as DNA, the CDR3 is TGTGCCAGCAGCACCATAAACACTGAAGCTTTCTTT. It codes for CASSTINTEAFF.

The chain joins TRBV5-4 to TRBJ2-3; D gene uncertain. V was pared by 1 base and J by 4 bases, with 4 bases between. Per the germline V gene, CDR1 is SGHNT and CDR2 is YYREEE (reference sequence). The CDR3 loop spans 12 amino acids. The CDR3 coding sequence is TGTGCCAGCAGCTTGAGGCCAGATACGCAGTATTTT. This sequence encodes CASSLRPDTQYF.

This clone has just a few counts. The V call is TRBV5-1, the J call TRBJ2-1; possible D gene TRBD2, 5 bases. The germline V gene has CDR1 SGHRS and CDR2 YFSETQ. This CDR3 is built from 16 residues. Trimming took 2 bases from V and 3 from J, leaving 15 bases between them. CDR3 sequence: CASSFALGAVYNEQFF. CDR3 coding DNA: TGCGCCAGCAGCTTCGCACTAGGAGCGGTCTACAATGAGCAGTTCTTC.

This clone was detected only once. This chain joins TRBV30 and TRBJ1-1, with D possibly matching TRBD1 (6 bases). The germline V gene has CDR1 GTSNPN and CDR2 SVGIG (reference sequence). V gave up 2 bases and J gave up 4 bases, with 14 bases separating them. The CDR3 covers 14 residues. CDR3: CAWSLLEGGTEAFF. As DNA, the CDR3 is TGTGCCTGGAGTCTCCTAGAGGGGGGCACTGAAGCTTTCTTT.

The rearrangement links TRBV4-1 to TRBJ1-1; TRBD1 matches 9 bases. CDR3 length: 14 residues. The germline V gene encodes CDR1 MGHRA and CDR2 YSYEKL. Losses at the gene ends were 4 bases for V and 6 bases for J; bases not matched to a gene: 6. CDR3 region: CASSPGTGLAEAFF. CDR3 coding DNA: TGCGCCAGCAGCCCCGGGACAGGGCTTGCTGAAGCTTTCTTT.

The gene calls are TRBV7-8 and TRBJ1-1; a weak D match, TRBD1 (5 bases). The germline CDR1 and CDR2 sequences are SGHVS and FQNEAQ. V gave up 1 base and J gave up 3 bases, with 15 bases separating them. This CDR3 is built from 16 residues. The CDR3 is CASSLGDWTLDTEAFF. The CDR3 coding sequence is TGTGCCAGCAGCTTAGGGGACTGGACACTTGACACTGAAGCTTTCTTT.

The chain uses TRBV11-2 and TRBJ2-7, with D perhaps TRBD2 (6 bases). Germline CDR1 reads SGHAT; CDR2 reads FQNNGV. CDR3 length: 16 residues. The V and J ends lost 0 bases and 5 bases respectively, with 17 bases between them. In nucleotides, the CDR3 is TGTGCCAGCAGCTTAGATAGCGGAGGTGCGGGTGACGAGCAGTACTTC. Translating gives CASSLDSGGAGDEQYF.

The rearrangement uses TRBV4-1 and TRBJ2-1, with 7 bases lining up with TRBD2. Germline V gene lookup returns CDR1 MGHRA and CDR2 YSYEKL. This CDR3 has 16 residues. With 0 bases clipped from V and 2 bases from J, the junction kept 4 bases outside the gene matches. The CDR3 DNA follows: TGCGCCAGCAGCCAAGAAAGCGGGATGGCCTACAATGAGCAGTTCTTC. It translates to CASSQESGMAYNEQFF.

Regarding this clone: Distinct nucleotide sequences in the sample also encode this CDR3. The chain uses TRBV5-1 and TRBJ1-1; 10 bases align to TRBD1. With V trimmed by 4 bases and J by 5 bases, 5 bases remained unmatched. Germline lookup yields CDR1 SGHRS and CDR2 YFSETQ. This CDR3 region has 14 residues. CDR3 nucleotides: TGCGCCAGCAGCAGGGGACAGGGGAATACTGAAGCTTTCTTT. Translation: CASSRGQGNTEAFF.

V is TRBV4-1 and J is TRBJ2-1; TRBD1 is a possible D gene (6 bases). Germline values: CDR1 MGHRA, CDR2 YSYEKL. The V end was cut by 0 bases, the J end by 2 bases, with 14 bases between. There are 17 residues in the CDR3. CDR3 amino acids: CASSQDHPGTPYNEQFF. The CDR3 DNA reads TGCGCCAGCAGCCAAGATCATCCCGGGACACCCTACAATGAGCAGTTCTTC.

This clone showed up just a few times. The chain links TRBV10-3 to TRBJ2-5, with TRBD2 matching over 7 bases. The V gene end was trimmed by 6 bases and the J gene end by 2 bases; junction bases not matched to a gene: 6. Germline assignment: CDR1 ENHRY and CDR2 SYGVKD. This CDR3 region has 14 residues. CDR3 nucleotide sequence: TGTGCCATCAGAGGGGCTAGCGGACAAGAGACCCAGTACTTC. It codes for CAIRGASGQETQYF.

The chain has TRBV7-3 and TRBJ2-5; D is possibly TRBD1 (5 bases). The assigned J gene may be wrong: the sequence end matches TRBJ2-7 better. There are 15 residues in the CDR3. Germline V gives CDR1 SGHTA, CDR2 FQGTGA. This chain's CDR3 is CASSLFGQGGYEQYF. Here the CDR3 DNA reads TGTGCCAGCAGCTTATTCGGTCAGGGCGGCTACGAGCAGTACTTC.

This clone was detected only once. Other DNA sequences from this sample encode an identical CDR3 as well. This sequence joins TRBV29-1 and TRBJ2-1; no clear D gene. The CDR3 runs 11 residues. CDR1 and CDR2 (germline): SQVTM, ANQGSEA. The V gene lost 1 base and the J gene lost 6 bases, with 4 bases spanning the gap. The CDR3: CSVEGGNEQFF. The DNA for the CDR3 is TGCAGCGTTGAAGGGGGCAATGAGCAGTTCTTC.

The rearrangement links TRBV19 to TRBJ2-5; TRBD2 aligns across 10 bases. CDR1 is LNHDA, CDR2 SQIVND, per germline (reference sequence). J gave up 5 bases and V 6 bases, and 3 bases lay outside the gene matches. The CDR3 consists of 13 residues. The CDR3 here is CASSPGLAETQYF. The CDR3 bases are TGTGCCAGTAGCCCGGGACTAGCGGAGACCCAGTACTTC. The full variable domain, rest sourced from reference TRBV19 and TRBJ2-5, is DGGITQSPKYLFRKEGQNVTLSCEQNLNHDAMYWYRQDPGQGLRLIYYSQIVNDFQKGDIAEGYSVSREKKESFPLTVTSAQKNPTAFYLCASSPGLAETQYFGPGTRLLVL.

This chain links TRBV27 with TRBJ1-1, with D perhaps TRBD1 (5 bases). Germline CDR1 is MNHEY and CDR2 is SMNVEV (reference sequence). Deletions cut 6 bases from V and 1 base from J, with 9 bases between. The CDR3 sequence is 13 residues long. CDR3 DNA sequence: TGTGCCAGCAGAAGACAGCCGAACACTGAAGCTTTCTTT. Residues: CASRRQPNTEAFF.